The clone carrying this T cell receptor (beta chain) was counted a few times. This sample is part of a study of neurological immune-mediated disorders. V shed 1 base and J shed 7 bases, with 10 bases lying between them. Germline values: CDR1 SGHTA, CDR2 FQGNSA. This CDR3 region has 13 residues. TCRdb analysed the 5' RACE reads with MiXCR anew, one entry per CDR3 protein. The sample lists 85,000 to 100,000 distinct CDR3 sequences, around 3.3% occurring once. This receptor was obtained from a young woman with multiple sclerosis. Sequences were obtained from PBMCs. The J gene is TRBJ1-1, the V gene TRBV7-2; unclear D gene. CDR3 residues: CASSLVSRSEAFF. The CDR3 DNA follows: TGTGCCAGCAGCTTAGTCTCCAGGAGTGAAGCTTTCTTT.